Listed below are T cell receptor beta chains from one sample, sequenced in a study of T cells in Graves' hyperthyroidism and ophthalmopathy. Each CDR3 protein is one row after TCRdb ran MiXCR on the multiplex PCR reads. This table holds approximately 330,000 distinct CDR3 sequences, roughly 20% found once. The sequencing sample was made of blood. Receptor source: a woman aged 45-60 years with Graves' hyperthyroidism. The CDR3 runs from the conserved cysteine through the conserved F or W. Fields, in order: V gene, D gene, J gene, CDR3 protein. The D gene is left open where the match is weak.

V gene: TRBV5-1
D gene: TRBD2
J gene: TRBJ2-7
CDR3 protein: CASSLAGGDSYEQYF

V gene: TRBV20-1
D gene: -
J gene: TRBJ2-1
CDR3 protein: CSASSYRAAFF

V gene: TRBV30
D gene: -
J gene: TRBJ1-5
CDR3 protein: CAWSGRGQPQHF

V gene: TRBV2
D gene: -
J gene: TRBJ2-3
CDR3 protein: CASRMGASGPSTDTQYF

V gene: TRBV27
D gene: -
J gene: TRBJ1-2
CDR3 protein: CASRFTGTYGYTF

V gene: TRBV7-2
D gene: TRBD1
J gene: TRBJ2-1
CDR3 protein: CASSSLVWDSWDNEQFF

V gene: TRBV9
D gene: -
J gene: TRBJ2-3
CDR3 protein: CASSVGGSADTQYF

V gene: TRBV10-3
D gene: -
J gene: TRBJ2-1
CDR3 protein: CAIRKVNGGFNEQFF

V gene: TRBV18
D gene: -
J gene: TRBJ2-5
CDR3 protein: CASSPPGTRQETQYF

V gene: TRBV11-2
D gene: TRBD1
J gene: TRBJ2-5
CDR3 protein: CASSPGTGVGRETQYF

V gene: TRBV5-6
D gene: -
J gene: TRBJ2-2
CDR3 protein: CASSFRGGELFF

V gene: TRBV15
D gene: TRBD1
J gene: TRBJ1-4
CDR3 protein: CATSSPGGSDEKLFF

V gene: TRBV6-2/TRBV6-3
D gene: TRBD2
J gene: TRBJ2-1
CDR3 protein: CASSYSFLAGGFPNINEQFF